There are a few counts of the clone carrying this TCR beta chain. This entry is derived from a study of blood T cell repertoires in COVID-19. Study overall: The analysed material was cDNA or gDNA that came from T cells, B-cell-depleted T cells, or PBMCs.

Clones were read by immunoSEQ multiplex PCR, and TCRdb kept only the in-frame ones, dropping some. The sample has 75,000 to 95,000 clones, more than 70% seen once. Germline loops: CDR1 LNHNV, CDR2 YYDKDF (reference sequence). Deletions cut 1 base from V and 4 bases from J, with 10 bases between. The CDR3 covers 14 residues. The sequencing sample was made of peripheral blood. The TCR originated in a human donor in a cohort sampled during active COVID-19. The J gene is TRBJ2-5, the V gene TRBV15; a weak D match, TRBD2 (5 bases). CDR3 loop: CATSRGNAGETQYF. CDR3 sequence (DNA): TGTGCCACCAGCAGAGGGAACGCGGGAGAGACCCAGTACTTC.